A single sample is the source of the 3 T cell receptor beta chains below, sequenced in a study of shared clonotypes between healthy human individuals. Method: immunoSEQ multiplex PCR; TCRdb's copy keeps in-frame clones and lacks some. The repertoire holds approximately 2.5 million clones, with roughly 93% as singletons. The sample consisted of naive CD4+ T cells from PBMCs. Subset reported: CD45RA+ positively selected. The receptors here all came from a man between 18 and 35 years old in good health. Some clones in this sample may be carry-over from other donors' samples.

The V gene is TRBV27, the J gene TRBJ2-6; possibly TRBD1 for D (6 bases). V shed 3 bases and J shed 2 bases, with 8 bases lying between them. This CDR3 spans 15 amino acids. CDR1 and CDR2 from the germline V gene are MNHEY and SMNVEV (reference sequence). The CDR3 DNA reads TGTGCCAGCAGTTTGTGGGGGCCTGGGGCCAACGTCCTGACTTTC. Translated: CASSLWGPGANVLTF. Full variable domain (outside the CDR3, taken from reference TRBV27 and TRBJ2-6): EAQVTQNPRYLITVTGKKLTVTCSQNMNHEYMSWYRQDPGLGLRQIYYSMNVEVTDKGDVPEGYKVSRKEKRNFPLILESPSPNQTSLYFCASSLWGPGANVLTFGAGSRLTVL.

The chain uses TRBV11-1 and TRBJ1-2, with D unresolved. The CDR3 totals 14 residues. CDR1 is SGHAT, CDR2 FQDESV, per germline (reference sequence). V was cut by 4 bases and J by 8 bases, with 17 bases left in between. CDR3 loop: CASSSRVSYEGYTF. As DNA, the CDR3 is TGTGCCAGCAGCTCACGGGTCTCCTACGAGGGCTACACCTTC.

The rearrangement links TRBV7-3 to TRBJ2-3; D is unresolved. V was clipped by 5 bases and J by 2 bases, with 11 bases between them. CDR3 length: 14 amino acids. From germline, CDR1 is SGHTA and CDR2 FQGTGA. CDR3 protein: CASSPGGFTDTQYF. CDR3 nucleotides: TGTGCCAGCAGCCCAGGTGGCTTCACAGATACGCAGTATTTT. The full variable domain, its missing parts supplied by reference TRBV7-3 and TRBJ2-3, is GAGVSQTPSNKVTEKGKYVELRCDPISGHTALYWYRQSLGQGPEFLIYFQGTGAADDSGLPNDRFFAVRPEGSVSTLKIQRTERGDSAVYLCASSPGGFTDTQYFGPGTRLTVL.